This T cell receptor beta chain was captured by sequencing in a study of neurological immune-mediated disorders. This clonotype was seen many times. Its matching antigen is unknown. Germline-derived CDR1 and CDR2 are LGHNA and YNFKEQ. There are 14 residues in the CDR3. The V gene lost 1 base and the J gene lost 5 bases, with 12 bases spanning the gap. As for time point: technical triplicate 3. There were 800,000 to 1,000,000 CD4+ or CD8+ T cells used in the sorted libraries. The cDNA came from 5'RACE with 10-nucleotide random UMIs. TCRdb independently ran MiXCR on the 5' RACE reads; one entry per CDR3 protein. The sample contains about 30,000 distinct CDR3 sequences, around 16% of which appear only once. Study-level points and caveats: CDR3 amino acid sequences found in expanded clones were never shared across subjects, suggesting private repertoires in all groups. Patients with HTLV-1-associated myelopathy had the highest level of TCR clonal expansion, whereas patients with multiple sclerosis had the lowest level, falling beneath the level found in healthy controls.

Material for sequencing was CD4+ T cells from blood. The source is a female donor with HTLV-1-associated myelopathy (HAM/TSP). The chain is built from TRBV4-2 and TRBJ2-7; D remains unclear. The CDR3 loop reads CASSQVSHNNEQYF. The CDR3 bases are TGTGCCAGCAGCCAAGTAAGTCACAACAACGAGCAGTACTTC.